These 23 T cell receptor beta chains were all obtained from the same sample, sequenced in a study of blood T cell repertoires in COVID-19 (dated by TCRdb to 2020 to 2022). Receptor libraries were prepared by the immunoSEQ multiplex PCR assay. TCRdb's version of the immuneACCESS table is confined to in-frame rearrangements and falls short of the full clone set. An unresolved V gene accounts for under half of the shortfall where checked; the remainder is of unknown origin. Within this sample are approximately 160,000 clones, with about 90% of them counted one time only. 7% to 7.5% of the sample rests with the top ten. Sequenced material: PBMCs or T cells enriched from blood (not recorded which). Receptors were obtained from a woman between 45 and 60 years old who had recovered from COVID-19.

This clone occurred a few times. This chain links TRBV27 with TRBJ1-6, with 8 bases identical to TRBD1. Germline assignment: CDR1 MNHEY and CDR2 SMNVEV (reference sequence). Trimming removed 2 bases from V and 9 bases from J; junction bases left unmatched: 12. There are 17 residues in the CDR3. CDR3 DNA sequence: TGTGCCAGCAGTTTAGTTCAGGGGGCCCAGTTGGGTTCACCCCTCCACTTT. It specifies CASSLVQGAQLGSPLHF.

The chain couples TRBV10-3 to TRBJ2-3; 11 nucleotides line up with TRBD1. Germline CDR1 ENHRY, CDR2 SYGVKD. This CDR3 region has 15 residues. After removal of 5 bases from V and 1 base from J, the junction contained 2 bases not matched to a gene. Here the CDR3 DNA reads TGTGCCATCAGTCGGACAGGGGGCCGCACAGATACGCAGTATTTT. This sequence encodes CAISRTGGRTDTQYF.

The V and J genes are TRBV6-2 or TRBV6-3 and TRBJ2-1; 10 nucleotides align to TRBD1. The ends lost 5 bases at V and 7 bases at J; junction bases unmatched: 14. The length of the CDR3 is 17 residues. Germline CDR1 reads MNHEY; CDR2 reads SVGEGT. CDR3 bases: TGTGCCAGCAGTCCGCCCCGGTCGGGACAGGGGAGAAATGAGCAGTTCTTC. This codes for CASSPPRSGQGRNEQFF.

The CDR3 protein is CASSIAGIWETQYF. CDR3 coding DNA: TGTGCCAGTAGTATAGCGGGTATTTGGGAGACCCAGTACTTC. This rearrangement joins TRBV19 to TRBJ2-5; D call uncertain. The germline V gene encodes CDR1 LNHDA and CDR2 SQIVND (reference sequence). The CDR3 runs 14 residues. V dropped 1 base and J dropped 5 bases, with 11 bases sitting between them.

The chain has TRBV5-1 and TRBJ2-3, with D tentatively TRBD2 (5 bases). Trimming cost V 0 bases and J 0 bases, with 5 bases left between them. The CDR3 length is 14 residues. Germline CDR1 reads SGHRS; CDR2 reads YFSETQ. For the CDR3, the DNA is TGCGCCAGCAGCTTGGGGACTAGCACAGATACGCAGTATTTT. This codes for CASSLGTSTDTQYF.

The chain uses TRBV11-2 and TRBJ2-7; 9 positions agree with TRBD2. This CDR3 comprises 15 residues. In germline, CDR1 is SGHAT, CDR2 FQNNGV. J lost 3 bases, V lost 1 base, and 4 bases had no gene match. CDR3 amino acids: CASSLVLAGNYEQYF. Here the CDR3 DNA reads TGTGCCAGCAGCTTAGTGCTAGCGGGGAACTACGAGCAGTACTTC.

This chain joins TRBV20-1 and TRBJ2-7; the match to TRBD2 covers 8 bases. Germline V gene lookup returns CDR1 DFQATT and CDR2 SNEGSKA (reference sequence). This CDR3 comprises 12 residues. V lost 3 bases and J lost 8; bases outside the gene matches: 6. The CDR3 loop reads CSASASGLKQYF. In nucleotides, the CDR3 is TGCAGTGCTAGTGCTAGCGGGCTCAAGCAGTACTTC.

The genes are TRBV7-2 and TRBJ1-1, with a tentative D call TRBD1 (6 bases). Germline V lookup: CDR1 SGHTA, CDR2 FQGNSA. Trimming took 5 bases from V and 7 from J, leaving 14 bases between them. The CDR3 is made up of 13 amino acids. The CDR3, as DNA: TGTGCCAGCAGCAACCAGGGGTTCCTTGAAGCTTTCTTT. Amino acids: CASSNQGFLEAFF.

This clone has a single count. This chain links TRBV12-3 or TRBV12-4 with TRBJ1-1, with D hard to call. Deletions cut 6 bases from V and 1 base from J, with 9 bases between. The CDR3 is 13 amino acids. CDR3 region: CASRVTSNTEAFF. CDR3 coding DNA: TGTGCCAGCAGGGTAACATCGAACACTGAAGCTTTCTTT.

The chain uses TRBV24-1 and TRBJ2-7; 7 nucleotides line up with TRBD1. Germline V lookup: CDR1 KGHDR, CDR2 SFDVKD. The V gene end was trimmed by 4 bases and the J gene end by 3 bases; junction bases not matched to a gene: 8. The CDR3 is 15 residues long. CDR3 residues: CATSDPRDSGYEQYF. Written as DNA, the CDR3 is TGTGCCACCAGTGACCCAAGGGACAGTGGCTACGAGCAGTACTTC.

The CDR3 DNA follows: TGTGCCAGCAGCTTCCTTCTCGGACAATACAATGAGCAGTTCTTC. This gives the protein CASSFLLGQYNEQFF. The V and J genes are TRBV5-4 and TRBJ2-1, with D perhaps TRBD1 (5 bases). Trimming cost V 2 bases and J 4 bases, with 13 bases left between them. The CDR3 covers 15 residues. Germline values: CDR1 SGHNT, CDR2 YYREEE (reference sequence). Using reference TRBV5-4 and TRBJ2-1 for the parts outside the CDR3, the full variable domain is ETGVTQSPTHLIKTRGQQVTLRCSSQSGHNTVSWYQQALGQGPQFIFQYYREEENGRGNFPPRFSGLQFPNYSSELNVNALELDDSALYLCASSFLLGQYNEQFFGPGTRLTVL.

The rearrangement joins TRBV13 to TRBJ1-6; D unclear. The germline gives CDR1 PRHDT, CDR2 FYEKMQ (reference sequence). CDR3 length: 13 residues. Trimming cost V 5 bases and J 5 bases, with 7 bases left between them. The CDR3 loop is CASSATHNSPLHF. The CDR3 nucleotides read TGTGCCAGCAGCGCGACACATAATTCACCCCTCCACTTT.

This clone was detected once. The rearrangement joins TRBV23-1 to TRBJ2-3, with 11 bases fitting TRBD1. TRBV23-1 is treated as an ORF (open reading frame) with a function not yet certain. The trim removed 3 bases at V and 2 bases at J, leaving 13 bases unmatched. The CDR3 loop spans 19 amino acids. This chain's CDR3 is CASSHRTGGGSNNTDTQYF. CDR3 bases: TGCGCCAGCAGTCATCGGACAGGGGGCGGATCTAATAACACAGATACGCAGTATTTT.

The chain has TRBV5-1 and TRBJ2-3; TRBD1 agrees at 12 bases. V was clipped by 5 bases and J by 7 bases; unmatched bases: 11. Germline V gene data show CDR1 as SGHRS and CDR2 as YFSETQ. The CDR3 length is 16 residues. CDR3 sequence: CASSTLTGQGANTQYF. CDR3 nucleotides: TGCGCCAGCAGTACCTTAACGGGACAGGGGGCGAATACGCAGTATTTT. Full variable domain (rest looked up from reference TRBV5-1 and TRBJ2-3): KAGVTQTPRYLIKTRGQQVTLSCSPISGHRSVSWYQQTPGQGLQFLFEYFSETQRNKGNFPGRFSGRQFSNSRSEMNVSTLELGDSALYLCASSTLTGQGANTQYFGPGTRLTVL.

The CDR3 coding sequence is TGTGCCAGCAGCTTAACATCTGAGACCCAGTACTTC. Encoded protein: CASSLTSETQYF. This chain links TRBV7-2 with TRBJ2-5; D ambiguous. V shed 2 bases and J shed 5 bases, with 6 bases lying between them. The length of the CDR3 is 12 residues. The germline V gene encodes CDR1 SGHTA and CDR2 FQGNSA.

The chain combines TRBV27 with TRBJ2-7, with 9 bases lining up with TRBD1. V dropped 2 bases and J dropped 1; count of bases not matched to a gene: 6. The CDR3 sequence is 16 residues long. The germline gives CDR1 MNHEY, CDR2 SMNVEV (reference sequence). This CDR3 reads CASSLTGGRISYEQYF. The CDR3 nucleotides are TGTGCCAGCAGTTTAACAGGGGGCCGTATTTCCTACGAGCAGTACTTC.

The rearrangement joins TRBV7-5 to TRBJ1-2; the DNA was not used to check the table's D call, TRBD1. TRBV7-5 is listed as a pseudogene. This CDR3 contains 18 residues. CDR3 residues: CARKPRGSPDRGHHGYTF. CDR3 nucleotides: TGTGCCAGAAAACCCCGAGGAAGCCCTGACAGGGGGCATCATGGCTACACCTTC.

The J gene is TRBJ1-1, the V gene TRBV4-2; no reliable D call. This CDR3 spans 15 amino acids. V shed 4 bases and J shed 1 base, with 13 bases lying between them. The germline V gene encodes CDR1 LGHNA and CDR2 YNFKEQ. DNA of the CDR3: TGTGCCAGCAGCCCAACTTCGGTCCCGAACACTGAAGCTTTCTTT. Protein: CASSPTSVPNTEAFF.

CDR3 nucleotides: TGTGCTAGTGGACCGGGACAAGGCCTCAATCAGCCCCAGCATTTT. Its protein product is CASGPGQGLNQPQHF. The rearrangement joins TRBV12-5 to TRBJ1-5, with D maybe TRBD1 (6 bases). The CDR3 contains 15 residues. The V gene's germline CDR1 is LGHNT and CDR2 FRNRAP. The V gene lost 6 bases and the J gene lost 3 bases, with 15 bases spanning the gap.

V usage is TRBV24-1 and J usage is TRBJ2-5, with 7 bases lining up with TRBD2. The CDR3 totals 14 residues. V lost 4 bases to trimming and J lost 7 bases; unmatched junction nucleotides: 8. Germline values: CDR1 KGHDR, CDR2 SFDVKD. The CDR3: CATSDDPGEGTQYF. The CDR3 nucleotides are TGTGCCACCAGTGACGACCCCGGGGAGGGGACCCAGTACTTC.

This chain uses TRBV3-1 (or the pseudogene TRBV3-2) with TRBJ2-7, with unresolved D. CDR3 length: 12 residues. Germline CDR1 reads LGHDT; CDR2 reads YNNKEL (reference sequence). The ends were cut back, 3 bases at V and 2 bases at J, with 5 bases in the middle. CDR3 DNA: TGTGCCAGCAGCCACGCGCCCTACGAGCAGTACTTC. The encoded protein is CASSHAPYEQYF.

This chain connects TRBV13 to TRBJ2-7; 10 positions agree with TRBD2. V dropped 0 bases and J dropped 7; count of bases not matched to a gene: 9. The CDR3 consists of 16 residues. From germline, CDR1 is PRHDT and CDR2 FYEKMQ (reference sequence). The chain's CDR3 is CASSLGSLAGVGEQYF. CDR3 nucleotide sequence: TGTGCCAGCAGCTTAGGCTCGCTAGCGGGAGTAGGGGAGCAGTACTTC.

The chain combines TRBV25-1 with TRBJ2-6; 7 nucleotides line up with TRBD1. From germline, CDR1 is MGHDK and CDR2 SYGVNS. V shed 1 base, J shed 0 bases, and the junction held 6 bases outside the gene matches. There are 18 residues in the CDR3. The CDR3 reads CASSESQGKSSGANVLTF. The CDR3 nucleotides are TGTGCCAGCAGTGAATCACAGGGGAAAAGCTCTGGGGCCAACGTCCTGACTTTC.